Listed below are T cell receptor beta chains from one sample, sequenced in a study of regulatory T cells in long-lasting Graves disease. One entry per CDR3 protein results from TCRdb running MiXCR on the multiplex PCR reads. This table holds a few hundred thousand distinct CDR3 sequences, around 20% found once. Here the sequenced sample was peripheral blood mononuclear cells (PBMCs), taken when the disease was refractory, from a patient treated with antithyroid drugs. The receptor set was obtained from a female donor with Graves disease. Both conserved end residues are trimmed from each CDR3. Fields, in order: J gene, V gene, CDR3 length, CDR3 protein.

TRBJ2-2 | TRBV18 | 14 | ASSPLGTSGTGELF
TRBJ2-6 | TRBV7-6 | 15 | ASSSYPGGTGANVLT
TRBJ2-7 | TRBV29-1 | 11 | SVGDRGLYEQY
TRBJ1-6 | TRBV11-2 | 12 | ASSLGQDNSPLH
TRBJ2-4 | TRBV20-1 | 10 | STLVGESIQY
TRBJ2-7 | TRBV7-2 | 13 | ASSFNHQGNYEQY
TRBJ1-5 | TRBV24-1 | 11 | AIQFGGGQPQH
TRBJ1-2 | TRBV12-3/TRBV12-4 | 12 | ASSFGGDYYGYT
TRBJ2-2 | TRBV30 | 12 | AWSTPGRAGELF
TRBJ2-5 | TRBV6-1 | 12 | ASSETQGRETQY
TRBJ2-5 | TRBV2 | 12 | ASSESWYSETQY
TRBJ1-1 | TRBV24-1 | 11 | ATSGGMNTEAF
TRBJ1-5 | TRBV12-3/TRBV12-4 | 11 | ASTIAVNQPQH
TRBJ1-5 | TRBV28 | 15 | ASSSSNRGYSNQPQH
TRBJ1-1 | TRBV18 | 13 | ASPPQDRLNTEAF
TRBJ2-7 | TRBV4-1 | 12 | ASSQGDGAYEQY
TRBJ2-5 | TRBV6-2/TRBV6-3 | 10 | ASSSSKETQY
TRBJ1-2 | TRBV11-2 | 14 | ASSLVPKQVNYGYT
TRBJ1-2 | TRBV28 | 13 | ASSLGTGGSYGYT
TRBJ1-2 | TRBV27 | 11 | ASSLYIGVGYT
TRBJ2-7 | TRBV7-2 | 13 | ASSELTSGTYEQY
TRBJ2-1 | TRBV27 | 12 | ASSLDSSYNEQF
TRBJ1-1 | TRBV10-3 | 12 | AISGDRGYTEAF